The 26 T cell receptor beta chains given below trace back to one sample, sequenced in a study of blood T cell repertoires in COVID-19. Sequencing was performed with immunoSEQ multiplex PCR; in TCRdb, only in-frame clones are kept and a portion is missing. Here the sample spans 200,000 to 250,000 clones, 65% to 85% being singletons. The sample was peripheral blood. These receptors all come from a human donor in a cohort sampled during active COVID-19.

The chain links TRBV5-1 to TRBJ2-7; TRBD2 aligns across 8 bases. The V segment lost 4 bases and the J segment 1 base; nucleotides outside the gene matches: 10. This CDR3 is 16 amino acids long. Germline lookup yields CDR1 SGHRS and CDR2 YFSETQ. As DNA, the CDR3 is TGCGCCAGCAGCACTTTTACTGCGGGGGGATCCTACGAGCAGTACTTC. Amino acid sequence: CASSTFTAGGSYEQYF.

This clone was found once. V and J are TRBV11-2 and TRBJ2-5; 9 nucleotides align to TRBD1. The CDR3 has 13 residues. Germline V gene sequence: CDR1 SGHAT, CDR2 FQNNGV. J lost 9 bases, V lost 5 bases, and 7 bases had no gene match. CDR3 bases: TGTGCCAGCAGCCGGACAGGGGCGGGTGCCCAGTACTTC. It encodes CASSRTGAGAQYF.

This chain links TRBV7-9 with TRBJ2-2; no clear D. CDR1 and CDR2 (germline): SEHNR, FQNEAQ (reference sequence). CDR3 size: 15 residues. V lost 1 base to trimming and J lost 2 bases, with 8 bases between them. The CDR3 spells CASSLDPENTGELFF. Written as DNA, the CDR3 is TGTGCCAGCAGCTTAGATCCAGAAAACACCGGGGAGCTGTTTTTT.

This chain uses TRBV28 with TRBJ2-7; a weak D match, TRBD2 (6 bases). Germline CDR1 reads MDHEN; CDR2 reads SYDVKM. The germline V and J ends were trimmed by 3 bases and 3 bases, with 9 bases remaining between them. The CDR3 spans 13 residues. CDR3 coding DNA: TGTGCCAGCAGTTTGGGAGGCGTCTACGAGCAGTACTTC. Amino acids: CASSLGGVYEQYF.

The rearrangement links TRBV4-3 to TRBJ2-2, with TRBD1 matching over 8 bases. V trimming: 0 bases; J trimming: 6 bases; junction bases outside the gene matches: 9. From germline, CDR1 is LGHNA and CDR2 YSLEER. The CDR3 is made up of 17 amino acids. CDR3 protein: CASSQDWTGNIAGELFF. In DNA, the CDR3 is TGCGCCAGCAGCCAAGATTGGACAGGGAATATTGCCGGGGAGCTGTTTTTT.

V gene TRBV7-9 combines with J gene TRBJ2-7; D is possibly TRBD1 (6 bases). Germline CDR1 SEHNR, CDR2 FQNEAQ (reference sequence). Trimming left V 0 bases short and J 4 bases short, with 22 bases between. This CDR3 is 18 amino acids long. CDR3 bases: TGTGCCAGCAGCTTAGCCAATGCGAGGGGGACCCTCTCATACGAGCAGTACTTC. Its protein is CASSLANARGTLSYEQYF. Supplemented by reference TRBV7-9 and TRBJ2-7, the full variable domain reads DTGVSQNPRHKITKRGQNVTFRCDPISEHNRLYWYRQTLGQGPEFLTYFQNEAQLEKSRLLSDRFSAERPKGSFSTLEIQRTEQGDSAMYLCASSLANARGTLSYEQYFGPGTRLTVT.

This chain connects TRBV27 to TRBJ1-1; TRBD1 is a possible D gene (6 bases). Trimming stripped 7 bases from V and 7 bases from J, with 16 bases between. This CDR3 comprises 13 residues. Looked up from germline, CDR1 is MNHEY and CDR2 is SMNVEV (reference sequence). This CDR3 is CASMGGAGGEAFF. The DNA for the CDR3 is TGTGCCAGCATGGGGGGGGCCGGGGGTGAAGCTTTCTTT.

This clone showed up just a few times. This sequence joins TRBV28 and TRBJ1-5, with 7 bases that match TRBD1. Looked up from germline, CDR1 is MDHEN and CDR2 is SYDVKM. V was clipped by 5 bases and J by 4 bases; unmatched bases: 8. The CDR3 extends over 15 amino acids. The CDR3 loop reads CASSNPGTANQPQHF. CDR3 nucleotides: TGTGCCAGCAGTAATCCCGGGACAGCAAATCAGCCCCAGCATTTT.

The chain uses TRBV2 and TRBJ2-3; possibly TRBD1 for D (6 bases). V lost 6 bases to trimming and J lost 4 bases, with 11 bases between them. Per the germline V gene, CDR1 is SNHLY and CDR2 is FYNNEI. The CDR3 has 13 residues. For the CDR3, the DNA is TGTGCCAGCAGCGTTAACAGGGCAGATACGCAGTATTTT. Its translation: CASSVNRADTQYF. The full variable domain, rest sourced from reference TRBV2 and TRBJ2-3, is EPEVTQTPSHQVTQMGQEVILRCVPISNHLYFYWYRQILGQKVEFLVSFYNNEISEKSEIFDDQFSVERPDGSNFTLKIRSTKLEDSAMYFCASSVNRADTQYFGPGTRLTVL.

This chain uses TRBV7-2 with TRBJ2-7; D gene unclear. Germline values: CDR1 SGHTA, CDR2 FQGNSA. Deletions cut 0 bases from V and 5 bases from J, with 14 bases between. CDR3 length equals 15 residues. CDR3 nucleotide sequence: TGTGCCAGCAGCTTAGCCTCTGCGGAAGTCAACGAGCAGTACTTC. It yields the protein CASSLASAEVNEQYF.

The rearrangement links TRBV28 to TRBJ1-1; TRBD1 aligns across 9 bases. V lost 4 bases and J lost 4; bases outside the gene matches: 7. Germline CDR1 and CDR2: MDHEN and SYDVKM. CDR3 length: 15 amino acids. The CDR3 loop is CASSWDRVGATEAFF. CDR3 nucleotides: TGTGCCAGCAGTTGGGACAGGGTCGGGGCCACTGAAGCTTTCTTT.

CDR3 in amino acids: CASSLVGQGYTGELFF. CDR3 DNA: TGTGCCAGCAGCTTAGTTGGACAGGGCTATACCGGGGAGCTGTTTTTT. The chain joins TRBV11-3 to TRBJ2-2; 8 bases fit TRBD1. The CDR3 covers 16 residues. Trimming took 1 base from V and 5 from J; bases not matched to a gene: 6. Looked up from germline, CDR1 is SGHNT and CDR2 is YENEEA.

This chain joins TRBV6-5 and TRBJ1-3; TRBD1 matches at 7 bases. The length of the CDR3 is 16 residues. Trimming removed 0 bases from V and 0 bases from J; junction bases left unmatched: 2. The V gene's germline CDR1 is MNHEY and CDR2 SVGAGI. Written as DNA, the CDR3 is TGTGCCAGCAGTTACTCAGGGACAGTCTCTGGAAACACCATATATTTT. It yields the protein CASSYSGTVSGNTIYF.

The chain joins TRBV5-8 to TRBJ2-5; 11 nucleotides match TRBD1. The germline V gene has CDR1 SGHTS and CDR2 YDEGEE. The CDR3 sequence is 16 residues long. Losses at the gene ends were 2 bases for V and 4 bases for J; bases not matched to a gene: 7. The CDR3 DNA reads TGTGCCAGCAGCTTTAGGACAGGGGGCGCGGGAGAGACCCAGTACTTC. Translating it yields CASSFRTGGAGETQYF.

The chain employs TRBV15 and TRBJ1-5; no reliable D call. CDR3 length: 15 amino acids. V was pared by 0 bases and J by 3 bases, with 9 bases between. Germline CDR1 reads LNHNV; CDR2 reads YYDKDF (reference sequence). CDR3 in amino acids: CATSRDWRDNQPQHF. CDR3 nucleotide sequence: TGTGCCACCAGCAGAGATTGGAGGGACAATCAGCCCCAGCATTTT.

V is TRBV12-3 or TRBV12-4 and J is TRBJ2-3; D gene uncertain. V was pared by 7 bases and J by 10 bases, with 18 bases between. This CDR3 has 13 amino acids. CDR3 sequence: CASKYTLEIAQYF. In nucleotides, the CDR3 is TGTGCCAGCAAGTATACACTGGAGATAGCGCAGTATTTT.

This clone came up once. The chain has TRBV9 and TRBJ2-5; 8 bases are a match to TRBD2. Germline V CDR1 and CDR2: SGDLS, YYNGEE. CDR3 length: 15 amino acids. V shed 3 bases, J shed 5 bases, and the junction held 9 bases outside the gene matches. CDR3 DNA sequence: TGTGCCAGCAGCGGATCGGGACTAGGTTTTGAGACCCAGTACTTC. Residues: CASSGSGLGFETQYF.

V usage is TRBV5-5 and J usage is TRBJ1-4; D gene uncertain. The germline V gene has CDR1 SGHKS and CDR2 YYEKEE (reference sequence). Trimming shortened V by 7 bases and J by 0 bases, and 7 bases separated the two germline ends. CDR3 length: 13 amino acids. CDR3 sequence reads: CASGRATNEKLFF. The CDR3 DNA reads as TGTGCCAGCGGTCGGGCAACTAATGAAAAACTGTTTTTT.

The genes are TRBV7-2 and TRBJ2-2, with TRBD2 matching 7 bases. V dropped 1 base and J dropped 8; count of bases not matched to a gene: 10. Germline lookup yields CDR1 SGHTA and CDR2 FQGNSA. CDR3 length: 16 residues. CDR3 sequence: CASSLESGLTPGELFF. CDR3 in DNA: TGTGCCAGCAGCTTAGAGTCGGGACTAACGCCGGGGGAGCTGTTTTTT.

This chain connects TRBV12-3 or TRBV12-4 to TRBJ2-5, with D maybe TRBD2 (5 bases). Trimming took 5 bases from V and 5 from J, leaving 12 bases between them. CDR3 length: 13 residues. The CDR3 DNA reads as TGTGCCAGCAGTCAGGTCAGAGGGGAGACCCAGTACTTC. Translating it yields CASSQVRGETQYF.

This sequence joins TRBV7-8 and TRBJ1-2; D not resolved. V was clipped by 0 bases and J by 6 bases, with 5 bases between them. The CDR3 runs 12 residues. Germline V gene data show CDR1 as SGHVS and CDR2 as FQNEAQ. The CDR3: CASSLAADGYTF. CDR3 bases: TGTGCCAGCAGCTTAGCGGCAGATGGCTACACCTTC.

This chain uses TRBV6-2 or TRBV6-3 with TRBJ2-7; 7 bases fit TRBD1. With 0 bases clipped from V and 3 bases from J, the junction kept 11 bases outside the gene matches. Germline CDR1 MNHEY, CDR2 SVGEGT. The CDR3 runs to 17 residues. CDR3 DNA sequence: TGTGCCAGCAGTTACTCCGAGAGGGGGCGAGGTTACTACGAGCAGTACTTC. Translation gives CASSYSERGRGYYEQYF.

V gene TRBV28 combines with J gene TRBJ2-3; 12 bases line up with TRBD2. Germline CDR1 and CDR2: MDHEN and SYDVKM. The CDR3 is 17 amino acids. Trimming at V came to 5 bases and at J to 5 bases, leaving 11 bases not matched to a gene. The CDR3 is CASSPDFRLAGVDTQYF. Here the CDR3 DNA reads TGTGCCAGCAGTCCGGATTTTAGACTAGCGGGAGTAGATACGCAGTATTTT. Filled out from reference TRBV28 and TRBJ2-3, the complete variable domain reads DVKVTQSSRYLVKRTGEKVFLECVQDMDHENMFWYRQDPGLGLRLIYFSYDVKMKEKGDIPEGYSVSREKKERFSLILESASTNQTSMYLCASSPDFRLAGVDTQYFGPGTRLTVL.

The rearrangement joins TRBV7-2 to TRBJ2-3, with D possibly being TRBD2 (5 bases). The CDR3 runs to 13 residues. V shed 5 bases and J shed 5 bases, with 11 bases lying between them. Germline lookup yields CDR1 SGHTA and CDR2 FQGNSA. CDR3 region: CASSRRTQDTQYF. The CDR3 DNA reads as TGTGCCAGCAGCCGGCGGACTCAAGATACGCAGTATTTT.

This chain connects TRBV7-9 to TRBJ2-5; 9 nucleotides align to TRBD1. The CDR3 totals 17 residues. Germline lookup yields CDR1 SEHNR and CDR2 FQNEAQ (reference sequence). J gave up 3 bases and V 2 bases, and 10 bases lay outside the gene matches. The CDR3 region has the DNA TGTGCCAGCAGCTTATGGTCCGGGACAGGGCTAAAAGAGACCCAGTACTTC. Protein: CASSLWSGTGLKETQYF.

The V and J genes are TRBV4-1 and TRBJ2-3; TRBD2 agrees at 8 bases. Germline trimming cut 4 bases from V and 0 bases from J; bases unmatched to any gene: 6. The CDR3 length is 16 residues. Germline CDR1 is MGHRA and CDR2 is YSYEKL. DNA of the CDR3: TGCGCCAGCAGCCCGGCCGGGGGGGCTAGCACAGATACGCAGTATTTT. Its translation: CASSPAGGASTDTQYF.